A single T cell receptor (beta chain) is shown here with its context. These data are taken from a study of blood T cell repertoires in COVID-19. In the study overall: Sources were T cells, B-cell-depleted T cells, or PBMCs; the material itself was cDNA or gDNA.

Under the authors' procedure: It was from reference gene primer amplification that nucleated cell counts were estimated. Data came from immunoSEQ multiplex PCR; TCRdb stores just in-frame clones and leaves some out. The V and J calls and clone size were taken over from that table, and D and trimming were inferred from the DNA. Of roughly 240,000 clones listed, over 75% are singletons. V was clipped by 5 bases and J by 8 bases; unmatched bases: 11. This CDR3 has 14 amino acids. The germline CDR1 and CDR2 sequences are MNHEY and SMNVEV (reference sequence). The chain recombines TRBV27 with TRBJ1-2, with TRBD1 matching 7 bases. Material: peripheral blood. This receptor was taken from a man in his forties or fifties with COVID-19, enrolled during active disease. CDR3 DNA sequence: TGTGCCAGCAGTCAGGGGGGACCGTTGGACGGCTACACCTTC. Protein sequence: CASSQGGPLDGYTF.